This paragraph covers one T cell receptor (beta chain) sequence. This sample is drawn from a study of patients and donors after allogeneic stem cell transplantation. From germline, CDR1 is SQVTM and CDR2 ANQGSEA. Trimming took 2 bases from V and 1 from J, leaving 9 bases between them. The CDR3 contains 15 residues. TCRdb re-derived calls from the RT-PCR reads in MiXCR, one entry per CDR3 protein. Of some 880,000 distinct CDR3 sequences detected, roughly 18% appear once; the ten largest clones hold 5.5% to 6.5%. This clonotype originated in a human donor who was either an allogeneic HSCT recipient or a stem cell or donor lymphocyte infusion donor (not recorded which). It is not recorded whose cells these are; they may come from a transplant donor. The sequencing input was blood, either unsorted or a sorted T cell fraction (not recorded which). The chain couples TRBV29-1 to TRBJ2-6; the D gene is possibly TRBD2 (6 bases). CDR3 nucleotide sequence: TGCAGCGTTGAACAGGGAGGTTCTGGGGCCAACGTCCTGACTTTC. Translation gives CSVEQGGSGANVLTF.